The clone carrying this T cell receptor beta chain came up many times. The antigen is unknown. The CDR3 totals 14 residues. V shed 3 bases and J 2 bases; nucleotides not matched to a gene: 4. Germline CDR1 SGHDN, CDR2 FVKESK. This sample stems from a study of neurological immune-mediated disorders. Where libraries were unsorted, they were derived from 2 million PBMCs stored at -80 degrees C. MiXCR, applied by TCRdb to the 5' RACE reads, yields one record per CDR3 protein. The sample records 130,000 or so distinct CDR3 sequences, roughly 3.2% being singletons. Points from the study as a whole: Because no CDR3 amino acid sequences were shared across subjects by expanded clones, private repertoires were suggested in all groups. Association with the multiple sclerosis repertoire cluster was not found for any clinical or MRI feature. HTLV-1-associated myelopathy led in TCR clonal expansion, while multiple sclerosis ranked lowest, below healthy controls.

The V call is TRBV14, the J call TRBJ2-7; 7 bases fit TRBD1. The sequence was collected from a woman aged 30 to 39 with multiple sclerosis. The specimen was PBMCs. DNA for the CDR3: TGTGCCAGCAGCCAGACAGGGTCCCCCTACGAGCAGTACTTC. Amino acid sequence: CASSQTGSPYEQYF.